Listed here is a single T cell receptor (beta chain). The germline V and J ends were trimmed by 4 bases and 4 bases, with 15 bases remaining between them. This CDR3 comprises 15 residues. In germline, CDR1 is LGHNT, CDR2 FRNRAP. Primed by a sample-barcoded 5' primer and a J-beta primer mix, a second PCR proceeded for about 7 to 11 cycles. The template-switch adaptor, which had 12 random nucleotides, put a tag on each cDNA molecule. One entry per CDR3 protein results from TCRdb running MiXCR on the 5' RACE reads. The sample consists of 1 million or so distinct CDR3 sequences, 20% to 25% of them appearing once. The sample comes from a study of blood T cells in healthy people across ages. These same records also appear under a second study, on T cells of mothers and their children. That source reports: Donors comprised a few healthy Caucasian mothers plus their six children.

The receptor was derived from a girl aged 2-10 years in good health. The sample taken for sequencing was blood. This sequence joins TRBV12-5 and TRBJ2-3, with D tentatively TRBD2 (7 bases). The CDR3 protein is CASGSEGGPADTQYF. The DNA of the CDR3 is TGTGCTAGTGGTTCGGAGGGGGGGCCGGCAGATACGCAGTATTTT.